This T cell receptor (beta chain) was identified in a study of T cell changes during pregnancy in multiple sclerosis. Assay: immunoSEQ multiplex PCR; the TCRdb copy retains only in-frame clones and omits some. The sample includes 36,000 or so clones, more than 70% of them seen just once. With 2 bases removed from V and 6 bases from J, the gap between germline ends came to 11 bases. Germline-derived CDR1 and CDR2 are WSHSY and SAAADI. This CDR3 contains 13 residues. This clone was observed a single time. This rearrangement joins TRBV10-2 to TRBJ2-7; no definite D call. The source of this sequence is a female donor with multiple sclerosis, enrolled in a pregnancy study. The material was CD4+ T cells from peripheral blood mononuclear cells, obtained in the first trimester of pregnancy. DNA of the CDR3: TGCGCCAGCAGTGAGGGCGGTCGTCTCGAGCAGTACTTC. Residues: CASSEGGRLEQYF.